Below, one TCR beta chain is given with its context. Its antigen remains unknown. Once extracted for a subset, genomic DNA was divided evenly among several immunoSEQ plates. Per the study methods: Filtering differed, since immunoSEQ gave only junction sequences and no quality scores. Sequencing used immunoSEQ multiplex PCR; TCRdb keeps in-frame clones, though not all of them. V and J calls and clone size are as listed in that table; D and trimming were resolved from the DNA. The sample has 2 million to 2.5 million clones; under 97% are singletons. These data are taken from a study of shared clonotypes between healthy human individuals. Germline V CDR1 and CDR2: LNHDA, SQIVND (reference sequence). There are 16 residues in the CDR3. V shed 5 bases and J 2 bases; nucleotides not matched to a gene: 6. General study points: Across several donors, naive CD4 shared roughly 5.2%, naive CD8 more than 3%, memory CD4 over 2%, memory CD8 under 0.5%. Non-shared clonotypes had lower generation probabilities than clonotypes shared by all four sorted-subset donors.

V and J are TRBV19 and TRBJ2-7; 13 bases match TRBD2. This clonotype originated in a man aged 18 to 35 in good health. Sequencing was carried out using naive CD4+ T cells sorted from blood. Described subset: CD45RA+ positively selected. This CDR3 reads CASSGGTSGITYEQYF. The CDR3 DNA reads TGTGCCAGTAGTGGGGGGACTAGCGGGATAACCTACGAGCAGTACTTC.